The TCR beta chain under discussion was sequenced for a study of blood T cell repertoires in COVID-19. Across the study: Sample material is recorded as cDNA or gDNA derived from T cells, B-cell-depleted T cells, or PBMCs.

Using immunoSEQ multiplex PCR, the repertoire was profiled, and TCRdb retains in-frame clones only, with some absent. Among tens of thousands of clones listed, 81% were seen once. CDR3 length: 12 residues. CDR1 and CDR2 (germline): SGHRS, YFSETQ. The germline V and J ends were trimmed by 4 bases and 4 bases, with 7 bases remaining between them. The V gene is TRBV5-1, the J gene TRBJ2-3; D remains ambiguous. This TCR derives from a woman aged 70-85 years with acute or convalescent COVID-19. Sequencing was done on a sample of peripheral blood. CDR3 DNA: TGCGCCAGCAGCATCAGGTCAGATACGCAGTATTTT. Encoded protein: CASSIRSDTQYF.